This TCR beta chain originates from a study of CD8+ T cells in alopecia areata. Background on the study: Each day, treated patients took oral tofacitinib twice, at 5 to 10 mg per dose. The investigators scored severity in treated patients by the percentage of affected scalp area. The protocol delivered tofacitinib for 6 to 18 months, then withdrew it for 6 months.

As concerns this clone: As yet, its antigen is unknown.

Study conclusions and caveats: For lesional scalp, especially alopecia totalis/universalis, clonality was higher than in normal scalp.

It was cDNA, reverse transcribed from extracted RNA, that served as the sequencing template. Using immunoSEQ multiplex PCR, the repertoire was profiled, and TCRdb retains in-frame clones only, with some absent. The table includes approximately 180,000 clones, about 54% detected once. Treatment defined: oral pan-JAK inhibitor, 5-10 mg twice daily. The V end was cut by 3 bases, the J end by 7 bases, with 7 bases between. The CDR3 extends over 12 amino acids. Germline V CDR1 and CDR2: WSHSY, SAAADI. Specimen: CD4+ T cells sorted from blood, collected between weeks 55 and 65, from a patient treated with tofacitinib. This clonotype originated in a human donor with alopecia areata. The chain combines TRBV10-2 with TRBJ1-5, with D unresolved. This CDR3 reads CASSERRQPQHF. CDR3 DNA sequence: TGCGCCAGCAGTGAACGAAGACAGCCCCAGCATTTT.